This paragraph reports one T cell receptor (beta chain). No antigen is known for it. After removal of 4 bases from V and 7 bases from J, the junction contained 8 bases not matched to a gene. There are 15 residues in the CDR3. Germline CDR1 SNHLY, CDR2 FYNNEI. These data come from a study of OX40 agonist ivuxolimab in advanced cancers. Study-wide points: Among the lowest levels of clonal expansion were found in partial responders at 0.1-3.0 mg/kg.

Generated by immunoSEQ multiplex PCR, the TCRdb table keeps only in-frame clones and is missing some. In the table there are approximately 25,000 clones, approximately 80% of which are singletons. This specimen was CD4+ or CD8+ T cells sorted from blood, taken in a trial of the OX40 agonist ivuxolimab. The TCR was taken from an adult with an advanced solid tumor such as melanoma, head and neck, liver or kidney cancer. The V call is TRBV2, the J call TRBJ2-7; 12 positions match TRBD2. The CDR3 DNA reads TGTGCCAGCAGTGTCCTAGCGGGGGGGTTCGAGGAGCAGTACTTC. This gives the protein CASSVLAGGFEEQYF.